A single sample is the source of the 2 T cell receptor beta chains below, sequenced in a study of blood T cells in healthy people across ages. PCR was performed a second time for roughly 7 to 12 cycles using a sample-barcoded 5' primer and a J-beta primer mix. TCRdb called the 5' RACE reads again in MiXCR, with one record for every CDR3 protein. The data hold 650,000 to 800,000 distinct CDR3 sequences, with around 50% observed a single time. The sequencing sample was made of blood. The receptors were gathered from a woman over 75 in good health.

This clonotype has only one observation. The chain uses TRBV6-2 or TRBV6-3 and TRBJ2-1; maybe TRBD2 (6 bases). The V end was cut by 8 bases, the J end by 5 bases, with 16 bases between. This CDR3 has 14 amino acids. CDR1 and CDR2 from the germline V gene are MNHEY and SVGEGT. The CDR3 spells CASRGSSLNNEQFF. In nucleotides, the CDR3 is TGTGCCAGCCGGGGGTCTTCTTTAAACAATGAGCAGTTCTTC.

The rearrangement links TRBV30 to TRBJ2-7; D is unresolved. The germline V and J ends were trimmed by 0 bases and 0 bases, with 0 bases remaining between them. The germline gives CDR1 GTSNPN, CDR2 SVGIG (reference sequence). This CDR3 spans 11 amino acids. The CDR3 protein is CAWSVSYEQYF. DNA for the CDR3: TGTGCCTGGAGTGTCTCCTACGAGCAGTACTTC.